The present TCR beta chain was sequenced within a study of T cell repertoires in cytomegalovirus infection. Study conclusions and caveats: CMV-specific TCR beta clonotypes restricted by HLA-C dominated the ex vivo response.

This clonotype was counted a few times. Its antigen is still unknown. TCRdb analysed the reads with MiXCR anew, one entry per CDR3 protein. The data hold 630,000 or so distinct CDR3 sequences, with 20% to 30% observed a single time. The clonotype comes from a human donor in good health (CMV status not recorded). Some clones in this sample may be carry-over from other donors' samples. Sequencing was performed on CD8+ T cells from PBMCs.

The DNA of the CDR3 is TGTGCCAGCAGGGTGGACAGGGCAATCAACTATGGCTACACCTTC. This encodes CASRVDRAINYGYTF. The J gene is TRBJ1-2, the V gene TRBV2, with 8 nucleotides matching TRBD1. The CDR3 consists of 15 residues. With V trimmed by 6 bases and J by 2 bases, 8 bases remained unmatched. Germline V gives CDR1 SNHLY, CDR2 FYNNEI. Full variable domain (remainder filled in from reference TRBV2 and TRBJ1-2): EPEVTQTPSHQVTQMGQEVILRCVPISNHLYFYWYRQILGQKVEFLVSFYNNEISEKSEIFDDQFSVERPDGSNFTLKIRSTKLEDSAMYFCASRVDRAINYGYTFGSGTRLTVV.